This TCR beta chain was found in a study of T cell responses to AZD1222 COVID-19 vaccine (dated by TCRdb to about 2021). Regarding the research as a whole: Because spike-specific TCR depth and breadth did not differ between the two schedules, AZD1222 recipients who got a second dose at roughly 4 weeks were pooled with those who got a second dose at roughly 12 weeks. TCR sequencing covered fewer than 250 trial participants: 200 to 220 given two doses of AZD1222 and 26 given two doses of MenACWY control vaccine. Trial participants were enrolled by age into 18-55, 56-69 and 70-plus year subgroups, with approximately 150, 30 and 60 TCR-sequenced participants respectively. Findings and caveats that apply to the study as a whole: The whole spike protein was spanned by vaccine-associated CD4 TCRs, and dominant responses were seen in regions 160-218 and 743-854. Conclusions about previously exposed vaccinees were limited because only six or seven AZD1222 recipients were SARS-CoV-2 seropositive at baseline. Participants were mostly white British and included more females than males, and it was suggested by the authors that clonal diversity may have been underestimated. The 56-69-year group was small, and its depth increase did not reach significance, likely because of low power. Because no samples from the day 14 peak response were available, repertoires could be characterized only after the peak T cell response. A significant rise in spike-specific TCR breadth and depth was observed after two AZD1222 doses relative to day 0 and relative to MenACWY recipients. Epitopes outside the regions mutated in the B.1.351 and B.1.1.7 variants were reportedly recognized by nearly half of the unique spike-specific TCRs.

The time point label for this specimen denotes: baseline before first vaccination. Samples from vaccinated people were obtained from the UK trials COV001 and COV002, which included a single-blind randomized controlled phase 2/3 trial of AZD1222 (ChAdOx1 nCoV-19) in healthy adults. For TCRbeta chain sequencing, PBMC samples from trial participants were taken at day 0 and at day 28 after the second dose. The CDR3 regions of human TCRbeta chains were analyzed by immunosequencing. Concerning the study's data processing: Repertoire TCRs were checked for matches against a reference library of SARS-CoV-2-specific TCRs that had been generated using the MIRA antigen-specificity platform. Breadth was defined as the fraction of unique TCRs that were SARS-CoV-2-associated, and depth was defined as the fraction of total T cells that were SARS-CoV-2-associated. Each spike-specific TCR was assigned to its reactive spike region and to a CD4 or CD8 class using the MIRA data. Log10-transformed breadth and depth values were compared by one-way ANOVA with Sidak's multiple comparisons tests. Sourced from immuneACCESS, this table was stored by TCRdb with only in-frame sequences that have V and J called. A share of the clones is absent; for the studies checked, an unresolved V gene accounts for under half, and the remainder has no known explanation. D and trimming were read from the DNA, whereas the V and J calls and clone size are those reported in that table. In all, the sample holds approximately 150,000 clones, and 85% to 95% of those were seen once. The ten largest clones represent around 2.3% of the sample.

Looking up the germline V gene (reference sequence) yields CDR1 SGHNT and CDR2 YYREEE. The CDR3 covers 15 residues, taking in both the cysteine and the phenylalanine. Only the CDR3 region is kept as DNA, spanning 45 bases read in frame from base 1. Trimming removed 4 bases from V and 0 bases from J, leaving 11 bases between the germline ends. As concerns this clone: There is no known antigen for this receptor. No base quality information exists; no much larger clone differs at one position.

This chain is built from TRBV5-4 and TRBJ1-3; the D gene is perhaps TRBD1, on 5 matching bases. Source: peripheral blood, taken on day 0 of AZD1222 vaccination. The sequence was collected from an adult in good health. The CDR3 sequence is CASSRDSVSGNTIYF. The DNA sequence follows: TGTGCCAGCAGCCGCGACAGTGTCTCTGGAAACACCATATATTTT.